This T cell receptor (beta chain) derives from a study of control samples from healthy donors and cancer patients. Sequenced by immunoSEQ multiplex PCR; TCRdb stores in-frame clones only, minus some. The sample records 110,000 or so clones, around 92% being singletons. The germline gives CDR1 WSHSY, CDR2 SAAADI. V was pared by 8 bases and J by 6 bases, with 9 bases of the junction left unmatched. The CDR3 length is 15 residues. This chain links TRBV10-2 with TRBJ1-5; 11 positions match TRBD1. The TCR comes from a man aged 45-65 years in good health. Sequencing was carried out using blood. CDR3 protein: CASAGTGGFGQPQHF. CDR3 DNA: TGCGCCAGCGCCGGGACAGGGGGGTTCGGTCAGCCCCAGCATTTT.